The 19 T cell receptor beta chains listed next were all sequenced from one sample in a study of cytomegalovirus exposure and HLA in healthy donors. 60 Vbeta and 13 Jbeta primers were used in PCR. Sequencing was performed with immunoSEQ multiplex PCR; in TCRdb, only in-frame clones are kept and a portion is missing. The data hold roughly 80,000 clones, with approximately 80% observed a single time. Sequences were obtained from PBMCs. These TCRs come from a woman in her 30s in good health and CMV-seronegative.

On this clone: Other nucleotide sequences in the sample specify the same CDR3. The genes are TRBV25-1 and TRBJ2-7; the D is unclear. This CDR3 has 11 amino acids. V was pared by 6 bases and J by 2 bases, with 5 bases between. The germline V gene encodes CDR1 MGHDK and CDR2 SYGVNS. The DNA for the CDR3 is TGTGCCAGCAGCGCAGCCTACGAGCAGTACTTC. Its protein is CASSAAYEQYF.

The CDR3 nucleotides are TGTGCCAGCACCGTGGAGGGACTAGCGGCACTCACAGATACGCAGTATTTT. Translated, it gives CASTVEGLAALTDTQYF. V gene TRBV2 combines with J gene TRBJ2-3; 11 bases fit TRBD2. With 7 bases clipped from V and 2 bases from J, the junction kept 11 bases outside the gene matches. CDR3 length: 17 amino acids. Germline values: CDR1 SNHLY, CDR2 FYNNEI.

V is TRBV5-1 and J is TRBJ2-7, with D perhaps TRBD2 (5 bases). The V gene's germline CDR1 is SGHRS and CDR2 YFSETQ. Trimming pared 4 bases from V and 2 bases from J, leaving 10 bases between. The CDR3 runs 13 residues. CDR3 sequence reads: CASSLTRAYEQYF. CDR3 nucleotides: TGCGCCAGCAGCCTAACTAGAGCCTACGAGCAGTACTTC.

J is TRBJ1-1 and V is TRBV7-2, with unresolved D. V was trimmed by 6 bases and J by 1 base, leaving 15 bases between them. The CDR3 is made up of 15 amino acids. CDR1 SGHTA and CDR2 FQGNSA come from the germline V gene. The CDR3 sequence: CASSQRVPGNTEAFF. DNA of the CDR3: TGTGCCAGCAGTCAGAGAGTTCCGGGGAACACTGAAGCTTTCTTT.

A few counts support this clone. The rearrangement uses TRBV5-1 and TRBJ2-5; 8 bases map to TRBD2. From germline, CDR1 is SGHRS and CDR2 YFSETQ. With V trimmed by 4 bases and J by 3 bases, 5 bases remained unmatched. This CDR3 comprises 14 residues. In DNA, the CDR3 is TGCGCCAGCAGCCCGGGGGGGGAGGAAGAGACCCAGTACTTC. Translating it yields CASSPGGEEETQYF.

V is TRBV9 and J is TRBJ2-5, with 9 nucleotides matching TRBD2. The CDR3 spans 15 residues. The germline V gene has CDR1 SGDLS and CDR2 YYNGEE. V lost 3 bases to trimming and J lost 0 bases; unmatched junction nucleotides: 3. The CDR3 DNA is TGTGCCAGCAGCGATAGCGGGAGCCACCAAGAGACCCAGTACTTC. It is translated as CASSDSGSHQETQYF. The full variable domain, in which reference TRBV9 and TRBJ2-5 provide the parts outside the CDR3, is DSGVTQTPKHLITATGQRVTLRCSPRSGDLSVYWYQQSLDQGLQFLIQYYNGEERAKGNILERFSAQQFPDLHSELNLSSLELGDSALYFCASSDSGSHQETQYFGPGTRLLVL.

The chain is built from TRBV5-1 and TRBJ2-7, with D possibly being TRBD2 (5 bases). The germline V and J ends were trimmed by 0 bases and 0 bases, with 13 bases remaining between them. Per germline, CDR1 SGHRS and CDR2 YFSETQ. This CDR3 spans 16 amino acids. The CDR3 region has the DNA TGCGCCAGCAGCTTGGCAGGTGGCGGGCTCTCCTACGAGCAGTACTTC. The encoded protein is CASSLAGGGLSYEQYF.

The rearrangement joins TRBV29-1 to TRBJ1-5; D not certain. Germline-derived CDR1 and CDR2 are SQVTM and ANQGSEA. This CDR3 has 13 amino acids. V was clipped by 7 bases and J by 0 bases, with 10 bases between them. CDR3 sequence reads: CSARADSNQPQHF. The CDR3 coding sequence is TGCAGCGCAAGAGCGGATAGCAATCAGCCCCAGCATTTT.

CDR3 residues: CASSKRTSGEPTGELFF. The CDR3 DNA is TGTGCCAGCAGTAAAAGGACTAGCGGGGAACCCACCGGGGAGCTGTTTTTT. The rearrangement uses TRBV2 and TRBJ2-2; 12 bases match TRBD2. The CDR3 extends over 17 amino acids. The trim removed 5 bases at V and 4 bases at J, leaving 8 bases unmatched. Germline assignment: CDR1 SNHLY and CDR2 FYNNEI.

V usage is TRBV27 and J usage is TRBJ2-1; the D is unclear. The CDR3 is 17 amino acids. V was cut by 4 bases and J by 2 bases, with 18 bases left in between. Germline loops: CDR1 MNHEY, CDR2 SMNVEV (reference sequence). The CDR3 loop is CASSSDTVGVPYNEQFF. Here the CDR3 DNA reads TGTGCCAGCAGTTCAGATACGGTCGGAGTTCCCTACAATGAGCAGTTCTTC.

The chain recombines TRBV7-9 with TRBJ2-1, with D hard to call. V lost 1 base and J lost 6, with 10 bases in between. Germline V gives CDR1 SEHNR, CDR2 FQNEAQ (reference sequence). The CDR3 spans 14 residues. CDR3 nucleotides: TGTGCCAGCAGCTTAGATTACAGCCTCAATGAGCAGTTCTTC. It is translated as CASSLDYSLNEQFF.

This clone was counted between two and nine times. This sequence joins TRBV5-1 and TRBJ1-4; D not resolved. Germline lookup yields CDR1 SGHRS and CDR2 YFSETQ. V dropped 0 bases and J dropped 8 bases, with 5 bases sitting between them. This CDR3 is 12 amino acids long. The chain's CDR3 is CASSLDQEKLFF. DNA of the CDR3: TGCGCCAGCAGCTTGGATCAGGAAAAACTGTTTTTT.

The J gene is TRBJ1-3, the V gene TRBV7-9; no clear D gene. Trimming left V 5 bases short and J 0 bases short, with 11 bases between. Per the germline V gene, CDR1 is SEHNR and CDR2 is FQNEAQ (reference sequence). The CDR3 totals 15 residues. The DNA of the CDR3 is TGTGCCAGCAGCCAACAGTCCTTCTCTGGAAACACCATATATTTT. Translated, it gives CASSQQSFSGNTIYF.

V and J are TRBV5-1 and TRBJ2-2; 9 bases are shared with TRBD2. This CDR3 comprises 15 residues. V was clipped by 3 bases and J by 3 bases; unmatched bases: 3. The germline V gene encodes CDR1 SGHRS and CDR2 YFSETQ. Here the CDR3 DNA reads TGCGCCAGCAGCTCGGGACTAGCTGACACCGGGGAGCTGTTTTTT. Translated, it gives CASSSGLADTGELFF.

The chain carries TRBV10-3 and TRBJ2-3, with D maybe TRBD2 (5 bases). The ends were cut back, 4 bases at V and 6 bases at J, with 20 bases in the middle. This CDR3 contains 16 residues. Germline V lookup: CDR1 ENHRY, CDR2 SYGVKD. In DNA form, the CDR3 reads TGTGCCATCAGTGCCCCCTTGTTGACGGGCGGGGATACGCAGTATTTT. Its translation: CAISAPLLTGGDTQYF.

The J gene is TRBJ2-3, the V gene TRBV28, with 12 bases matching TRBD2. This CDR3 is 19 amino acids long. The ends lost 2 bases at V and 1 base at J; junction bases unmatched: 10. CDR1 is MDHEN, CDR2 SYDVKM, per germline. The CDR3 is CASSLGLAGLQRGTDTQYF. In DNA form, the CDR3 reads TGTGCCAGCAGTTTAGGACTAGCGGGACTCCAAAGGGGCACAGATACGCAGTATTTT.

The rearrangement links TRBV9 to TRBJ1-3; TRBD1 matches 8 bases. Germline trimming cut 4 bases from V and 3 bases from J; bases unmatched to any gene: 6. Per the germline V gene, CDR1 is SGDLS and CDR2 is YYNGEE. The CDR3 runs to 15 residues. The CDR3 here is CASSFAGGNGNTIYF. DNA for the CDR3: TGTGCCAGCAGCTTCGCAGGGGGCAATGGAAACACCATATATTTT.

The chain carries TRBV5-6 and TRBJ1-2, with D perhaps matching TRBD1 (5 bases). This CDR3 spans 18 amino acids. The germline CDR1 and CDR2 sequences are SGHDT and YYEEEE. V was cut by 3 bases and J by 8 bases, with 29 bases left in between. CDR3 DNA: TGTGCCAGCAGCTCCCTGGACCTTGTAGGTGGCGAGAACAGGGGCTACACCTTC. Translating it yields CASSSLDLVGGENRGYTF.

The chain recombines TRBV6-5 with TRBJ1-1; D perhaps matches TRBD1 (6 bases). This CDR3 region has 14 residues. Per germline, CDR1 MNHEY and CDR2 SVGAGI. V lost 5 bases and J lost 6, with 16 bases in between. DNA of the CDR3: TGTGCCAGCAGTCCGGAGTGGGGGCGCGCTGAAGCTTTCTTT. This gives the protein CASSPEWGRAEAFF.